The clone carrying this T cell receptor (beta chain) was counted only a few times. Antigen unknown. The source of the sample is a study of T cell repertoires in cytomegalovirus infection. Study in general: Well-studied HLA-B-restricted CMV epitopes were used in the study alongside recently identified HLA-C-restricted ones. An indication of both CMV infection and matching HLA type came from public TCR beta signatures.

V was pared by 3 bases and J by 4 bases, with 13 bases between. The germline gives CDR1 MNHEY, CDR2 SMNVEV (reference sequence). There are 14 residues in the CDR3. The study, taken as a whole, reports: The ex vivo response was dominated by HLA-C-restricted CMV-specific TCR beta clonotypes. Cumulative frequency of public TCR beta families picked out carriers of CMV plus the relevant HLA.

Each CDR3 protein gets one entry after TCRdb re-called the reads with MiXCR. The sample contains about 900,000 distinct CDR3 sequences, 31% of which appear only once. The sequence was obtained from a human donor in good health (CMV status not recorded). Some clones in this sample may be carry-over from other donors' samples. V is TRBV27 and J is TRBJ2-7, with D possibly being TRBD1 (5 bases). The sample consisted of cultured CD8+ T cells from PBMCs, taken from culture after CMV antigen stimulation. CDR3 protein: CASSLGHLRYEQYF. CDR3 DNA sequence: TGTGCCAGCAGTTTGGGGCATTTACGGTACGAGCAGTACTTC.